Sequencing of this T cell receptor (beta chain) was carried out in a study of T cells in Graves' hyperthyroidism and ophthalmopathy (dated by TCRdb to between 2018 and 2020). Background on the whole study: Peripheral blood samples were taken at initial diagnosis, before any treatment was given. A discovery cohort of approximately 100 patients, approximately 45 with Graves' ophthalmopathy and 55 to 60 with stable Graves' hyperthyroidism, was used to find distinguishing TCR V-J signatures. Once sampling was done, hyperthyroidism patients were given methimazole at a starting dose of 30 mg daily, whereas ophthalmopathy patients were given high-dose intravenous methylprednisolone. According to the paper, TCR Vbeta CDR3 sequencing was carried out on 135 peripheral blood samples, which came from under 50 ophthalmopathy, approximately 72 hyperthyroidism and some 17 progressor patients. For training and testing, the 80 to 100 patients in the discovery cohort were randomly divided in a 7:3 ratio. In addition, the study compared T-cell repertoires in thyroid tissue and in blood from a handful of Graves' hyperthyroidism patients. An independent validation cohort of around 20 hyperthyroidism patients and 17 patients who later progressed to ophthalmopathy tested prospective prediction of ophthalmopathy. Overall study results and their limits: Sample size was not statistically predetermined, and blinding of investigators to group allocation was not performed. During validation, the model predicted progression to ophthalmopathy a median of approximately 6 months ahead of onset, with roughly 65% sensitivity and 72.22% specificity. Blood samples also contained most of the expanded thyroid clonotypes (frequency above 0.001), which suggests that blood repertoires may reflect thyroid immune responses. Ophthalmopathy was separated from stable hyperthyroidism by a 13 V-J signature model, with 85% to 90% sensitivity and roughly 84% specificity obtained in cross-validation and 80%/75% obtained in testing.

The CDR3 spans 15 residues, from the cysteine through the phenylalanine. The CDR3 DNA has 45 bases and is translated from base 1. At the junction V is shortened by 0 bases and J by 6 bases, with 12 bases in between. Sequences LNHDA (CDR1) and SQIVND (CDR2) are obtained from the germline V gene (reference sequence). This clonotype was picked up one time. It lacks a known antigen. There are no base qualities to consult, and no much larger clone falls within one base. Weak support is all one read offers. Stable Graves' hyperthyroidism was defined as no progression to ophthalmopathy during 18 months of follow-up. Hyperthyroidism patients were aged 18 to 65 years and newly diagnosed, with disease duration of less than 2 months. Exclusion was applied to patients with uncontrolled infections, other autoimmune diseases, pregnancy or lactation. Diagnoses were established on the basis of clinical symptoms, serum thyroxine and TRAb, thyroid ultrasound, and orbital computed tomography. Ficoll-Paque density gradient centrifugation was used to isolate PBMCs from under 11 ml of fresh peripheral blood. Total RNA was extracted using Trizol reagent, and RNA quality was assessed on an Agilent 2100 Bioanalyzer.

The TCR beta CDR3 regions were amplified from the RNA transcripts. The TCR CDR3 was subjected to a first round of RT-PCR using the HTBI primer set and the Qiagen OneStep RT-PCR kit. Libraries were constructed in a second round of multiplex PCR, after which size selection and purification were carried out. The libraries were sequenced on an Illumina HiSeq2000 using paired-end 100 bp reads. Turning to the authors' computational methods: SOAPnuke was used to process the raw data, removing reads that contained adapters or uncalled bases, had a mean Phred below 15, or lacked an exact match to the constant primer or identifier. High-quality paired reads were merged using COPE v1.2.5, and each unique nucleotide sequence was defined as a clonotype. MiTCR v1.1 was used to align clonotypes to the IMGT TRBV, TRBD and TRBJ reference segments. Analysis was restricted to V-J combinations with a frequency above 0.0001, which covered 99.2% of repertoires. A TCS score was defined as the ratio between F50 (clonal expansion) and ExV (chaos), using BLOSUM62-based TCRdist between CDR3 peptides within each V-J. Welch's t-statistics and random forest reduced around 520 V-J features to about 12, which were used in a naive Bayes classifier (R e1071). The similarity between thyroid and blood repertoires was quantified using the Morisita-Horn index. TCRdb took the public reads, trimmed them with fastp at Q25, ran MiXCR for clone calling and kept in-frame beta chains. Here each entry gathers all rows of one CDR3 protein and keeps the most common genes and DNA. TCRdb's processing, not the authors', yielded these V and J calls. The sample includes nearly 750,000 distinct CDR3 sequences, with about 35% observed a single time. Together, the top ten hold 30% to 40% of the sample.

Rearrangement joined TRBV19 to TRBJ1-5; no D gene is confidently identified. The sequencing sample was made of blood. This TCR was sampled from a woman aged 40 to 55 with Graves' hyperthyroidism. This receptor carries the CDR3 CASSIDEVWSQPQHF. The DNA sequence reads TGTGCCAGTAGTATAGATGAGGTGTGGAGTCAGCCCCAGCATTTT.